The 18 T cell receptor beta chains reported below all come from one sample, sequenced in a study of PD-1 blockade in classical Hodgkin lymphoma. Each of the patients experienced relapse following autologous stem cell transplantation, and their brentuximab vedotin exposure differed. The assay was immunoSEQ multiplex PCR, and TCRdb's table has in-frame clones only and misses some. In the table there are 20,000 to 25,000 clones, less than 85% of which are singletons. The specimen comprised peripheral blood mononuclear cells (PBMCs), sampled before the second cycle of nivolumab. All receptors come from a human donor with classical Hodgkin lymphoma.

This clone was observed a single time. The CDR3 is CSVLAGYEQYF. CDR3 DNA sequence: TGCAGCGTTCTAGCGGGTTACGAGCAGTACTTC. V and J are TRBV29-1 and TRBJ2-7, with TRBD2 matching over 8 bases. Germline V lookup: CDR1 SQVTM, CDR2 ANQGSEA. This CDR3 region has 11 residues. The V and J ends lost 5 bases and 4 bases, in that order; junction bases with no gene match: 1.

The rearrangement links TRBV27 to TRBJ2-2; D is perhaps TRBD2 (5 bases). From germline, CDR1 is MNHEY and CDR2 SMNVEV (reference sequence). This CDR3 has 15 amino acids. Trimming cost V 2 bases and J 4 bases, with 11 bases left between them. CDR3 residues: CASSLGRGFTGELFF. The CDR3 DNA reads as TGTGCCAGCAGTTTAGGTCGGGGATTCACCGGGGAGCTGTTTTTT.

This clone has a single count. V gene TRBV4-2 combines with J gene TRBJ2-3; TRBD2 agrees at 7 bases. Germline CDR1 reads LGHNA; CDR2 reads YNFKEQ. The CDR3 runs to 16 residues. After removal of 0 bases from V and 6 bases from J, the junction contained 9 bases not matched to a gene. The CDR3 DNA sequence: TGTGCCAGCAGCCAAGAACCAGCGGGAATACGGGATACGCAGTATTTT. Translated, it gives CASSQEPAGIRDTQYF.

The chain carries TRBV5-1 and TRBJ2-1; D gene ambiguous. Germline CDR1 is SGHRS and CDR2 is YFSETQ. The germline V and J ends were trimmed by 0 bases and 7 bases, with 5 bases remaining between them. This CDR3 has 12 residues. DNA for the CDR3: TGCGCCAGCAGCTTGGGCAGAAATGAGCAGTTCTTC. It translates to CASSLGRNEQFF. The full variable domain, rest sourced from reference TRBV5-1 and TRBJ2-1, is KAGVTQTPRYLIKTRGQQVTLSCSPISGHRSVSWYQQTPGQGLQFLFEYFSETQRNKGNFPGRFSGRQFSNSRSEMNVSTLELGDSALYLCASSLGRNEQFFGPGTRLTVL.

The chain uses TRBV7-8 and TRBJ1-1; D remains ambiguous. The CDR3 spans 13 residues. Between the trimmed V and J ends, which lost 0 bases and 1 base, there was a span of 3 bases. Germline V gives CDR1 SGHVS, CDR2 FQNEAQ. This chain's CDR3 is CASSLAGNTEAFF. The CDR3 coding sequence is TGTGCCAGCAGCTTAGCAGGGAACACTGAAGCTTTCTTT.

The gene calls are TRBV28 and TRBJ1-3; D call uncertain. V was shortened by 6 bases and J by 9 bases, with 15 bases between the two germline ends. Per the germline V gene, CDR1 is MDHEN and CDR2 is SYDVKM. CDR3 size: 13 residues. In nucleotides, the CDR3 is TGTGCCAGCAGGCAGGAGAGGTGGGCCACCATATATTTT. It specifies CASRQERWATIYF. Based on the CDR3 plus reference TRBV28 and TRBJ1-3, the full variable domain is DVKVTQSSRYLVKRTGEKVFLECVQDMDHENMFWYRQDPGLGLRLIYFSYDVKMKEKGDIPEGYSVSREKKERFSLILESASTNQTSMYLCASRQERWATIYFGEGSWLTVV.

J is TRBJ1-1 and V is TRBV2; no firm D call. Trimming cost V 5 bases and J 0 bases, with 7 bases left between them. CDR1 is SNHLY, CDR2 FYNNEI, per germline. CDR3 size: 13 residues. CDR3 sequence: CASSRVMNTEAFF. CDR3 nucleotide sequence: TGTGCCAGCAGTCGGGTAATGAACACTGAAGCTTTCTTT. Full variable domain (missing parts from reference TRBV2 and TRBJ1-1): EPEVTQTPSHQVTQMGQEVILRCVPISNHLYFYWYRQILGQKVEFLVSFYNNEISEKSEIFDDQFSVERPDGSNFTLKIRSTKLEDSAMYFCASSRVMNTEAFFGQGTRLTVV.

The rearrangement links TRBV20-1 to TRBJ2-3; the D is unclear. The V end was cut by 3 bases, the J end by 4 bases, with 2 bases between. The CDR3 is 10 residues long. Germline CDR1 is DFQATT and CDR2 is SNEGSKA (reference sequence). The CDR3 region has the DNA TGCAGTGCTAGCGCAGATACGCAGTATTTT. This encodes CSASADTQYF.

J is TRBJ2-3 and V is TRBV18; the match to TRBD1 covers 7 bases. V shed 6 bases and J 6 bases; nucleotides not matched to a gene: 6. CDR3 size: 13 residues. Looked up from germline, CDR1 is KGHSH and CDR2 is LQKENI. CDR3 sequence reads: CASSPDRADTQYF. In nucleotides, the CDR3 is TGTGCCAGCTCGCCCGACAGGGCTGATACGCAGTATTTT.

The rearrangement joins TRBV7-8 to TRBJ2-3, with TRBD2 as a possible D gene (6 bases). The CDR3 is 17 residues long. Germline V gene sequence: CDR1 SGHVS, CDR2 FQNEAQ. The V end was cut by 5 bases, the J end by 3 bases, with 21 bases between. The CDR3 nucleotides are TGTGCCAGCAGCCCCAAGGGTGGAGGGTTTAGGACAGATACGCAGTATTTT. Translating it yields CASSPKGGGFRTDTQYF.

This sequence joins TRBV19 and TRBJ1-5; possible D gene TRBD1, 5 bases. Per germline, CDR1 LNHDA and CDR2 SQIVND (reference sequence). V lost 5 bases, J lost 2 bases, and 28 bases lay in between. This CDR3 is 20 amino acids long. CDR3 residues: CASSPQRGGAIQRGNQPQHF. The CDR3 DNA is TGTGCCAGTAGTCCCCAGCGAGGAGGGGCAATTCAGCGGGGCAATCAGCCCCAGCATTTT.

The chain couples TRBV29-1 to TRBJ1-2, with TRBD1 matching over 10 bases. CDR3 size: 13 residues. J was trimmed by 1 base and V by 4 bases; bases with no gene match: 0. Germline V CDR1 and CDR2: SQVTM, ANQGSEA. In DNA, the CDR3 is TGCAGCGTTGGGACAGGGGGTAACTATGGCTACACCTTC. It translates to CSVGTGGNYGYTF.

The gene calls are TRBV7-9 and TRBJ2-2; D is uncertain. The germline gives CDR1 SEHNR, CDR2 FQNEAQ (reference sequence). The ends were cut back, 5 bases at V and 2 bases at J, with 9 bases in the middle. The CDR3 contains 14 residues. The CDR3 protein is CASSGNYNTGELFF. In DNA, the CDR3 is TGTGCCAGCAGCGGGAACTACAACACCGGGGAGCTGTTTTTT. The full variable domain, completed using reference TRBV7-9 and TRBJ2-2, is DTGVSQNPRHKITKRGQNVTFRCDPISEHNRLYWYRQTLGQGPEFLTYFQNEAQLEKSRLLSDRFSAERPKGSFSTLEIQRTEQGDSAMYLCASSGNYNTGELFFGEGSRLTVL.

CDR3 amino acids: CASSPSAGGPVGNIQYF. The CDR3, as DNA: TGTGCCAGCTCACCTTCCGCGGGAGGGCCAGTTGGAAACATTCAGTACTTC. The chain joins TRBV18 to TRBJ2-4; 9 positions match TRBD2. V was pared by 3 bases and J by 6 bases, with 12 bases of the junction left unmatched. The CDR3 totals 17 residues. In germline, CDR1 is KGHSH, CDR2 LQKENI.

This sequence joins TRBV29-1 and TRBJ2-7; TRBD2 matches 7 bases. The CDR3 runs to 14 residues. Per germline, CDR1 SQVTM and CDR2 ANQGSEA. Trimming removed 6 bases from V and 2 bases from J; junction bases left unmatched: 10. The DNA of the CDR3 is TGCAGCGTGGGCGGACTAGGTGGGACCTACGAGCAGTACTTC. Translating gives CSVGGLGGTYEQYF.

The J gene is TRBJ2-7, the V gene TRBV27; 10 bases fit TRBD1. The CDR3 spans 13 residues. The V gene's germline CDR1 is MNHEY and CDR2 SMNVEV (reference sequence). The V and J ends lost 6 bases and 6 bases, in that order; junction bases with no gene match: 5. The CDR3 DNA sequence: TGTGCCAGCAGACGTGGGACAGGGGCCGAGCAGTACTTC. Translated, it gives CASRRGTGAEQYF.

The chain uses TRBV15 and TRBJ2-6; D uncertain. Looked up from germline, CDR1 is LNHNV and CDR2 is YYDKDF (reference sequence). V was cut by 0 bases and J by 0 bases, with 15 bases left in between. The CDR3 length is 19 residues. The CDR3 sequence is CATSRDPPGRVSGANVLTF. The CDR3, as DNA: TGTGCCACCAGCAGAGATCCCCCCGGACGGGTCTCTGGGGCCAACGTCCTGACTTTC.

The chain has TRBV19 and TRBJ2-4, with no clear D. V was cut by 3 bases and J by 0 bases, with 12 bases left in between. Germline-derived CDR1 and CDR2 are LNHDA and SQIVND (reference sequence). This CDR3 has 16 residues. CDR3 in amino acids: CASSIALHLAKNIQYF. As DNA, the CDR3 is TGTGCCAGTAGTATCGCCTTACATCTAGCCAAAAACATTCAGTACTTC.